This TCR beta chain was captured in a study of regulatory T cells in long-lasting Graves disease. Study-wide context: Antithyroid drugs had been taken by newly diagnosed Graves' patients for under 3 months. Findings and caveats of the study: Between persistent patients, 2,500 to 3,500 public clonotypes were shared, exceeding the approximately 870 shared between new patients.

Germline V lookup: CDR1 MDHEN, CDR2 SYDVKM. CDR3 length: 15 amino acids. The V end was cut by 8 bases, the J end by 0 bases, with 16 bases between. Time point noted: newly diagnosed GD, antithyroid drugs for less than 3 months. Isolated PBMC RNA provided the starting material for the TCR library. Peripheral blood, about 9 milliliters of it, was drawn into EDTA tubes. For TCR beta, libraries came from iRepertoire HTBI primers and Arm-PCR of CDR3 regions. Each CDR3 protein gets one entry after TCRdb re-called the multiplex PCR reads with MiXCR. The data contain fewer than 350,000 distinct CDR3 sequences, 15% to 20% of them singletons. This clonotype was detected ten times or more. The antigen remains undetermined.

The starting material was peripheral blood mononuclear cells (PBMCs), obtained at new diagnosis, from a patient treated with antithyroid drugs. The clonotype comes from a female donor with Graves disease. The chain uses TRBV28 and TRBJ1-1; D is unresolved. The CDR3 DNA reads TGTGCCAGCTTCCAACGGAGCCAAATGAACACTGAAGCTTTCTTT. This gives the protein CASFQRSQMNTEAFF.